The text below deals with one T cell receptor beta chain. Its specificity is not known. The data originate from a study of cytomegalovirus exposure and HLA in healthy donors. CDR3 length: 17 residues. Trimming removed 6 bases at V and 4 bases at J, with 25 bases between. Germline V gene sequence: CDR1 SGDLS, CDR2 YYNGEE. TCRdb keeps only in-frame clones here, not all; method: immunoSEQ multiplex PCR. The data hold around 180,000 clones, with roughly 86% observed a single time. Findings and limits, study-wide: 150 to 200 TCR beta chains were listed as cytomegalovirus-associated. Most TCR sequences showed up rarely, but some public TCRs showed up in many donors.

The sequencing input was PBMCs. The clonotype originates from a woman aged 18-29 years in good health and CMV-seronegative. The chain employs TRBV9 and TRBJ1-2; maybe TRBD1 (6 bases). As DNA, the CDR3 is TGTGCCAGCAACCACGAGGCAGGGGTCAATACCTTCTATGGCTACACCTTC. This translates into CASNHEAGVNTFYGYTF. Supplemented by reference TRBV9 and TRBJ1-2, the full variable domain reads DSGVTQTPKHLITATGQRVTLRCSPRSGDLSVYWYQQSLDQGLQFLIQYYNGEERAKGNILERFSAQQFPDLHSELNLSSLELGDSALYFCASNHEAGVNTFYGYTFGSGTRLTVV.